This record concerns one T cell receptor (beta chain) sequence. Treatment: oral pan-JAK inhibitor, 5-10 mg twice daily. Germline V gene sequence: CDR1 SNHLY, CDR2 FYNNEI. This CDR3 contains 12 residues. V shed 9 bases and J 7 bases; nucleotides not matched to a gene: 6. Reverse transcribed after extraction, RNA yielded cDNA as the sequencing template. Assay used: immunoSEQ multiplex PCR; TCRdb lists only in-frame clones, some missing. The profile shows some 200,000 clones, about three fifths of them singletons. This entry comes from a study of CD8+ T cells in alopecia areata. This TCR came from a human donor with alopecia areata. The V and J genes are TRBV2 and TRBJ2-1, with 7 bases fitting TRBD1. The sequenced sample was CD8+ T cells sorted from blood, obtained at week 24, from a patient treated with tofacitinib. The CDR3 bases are TGTGCCAGTAAGGGGGCGCGGAATGAGCAGTTCTTC. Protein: CASKGARNEQFF.